This is a list of T cell receptor beta chains from one sample in a study of CD8 T cells in ankylosing spondylitis. TCRdb processed the 5' RACE reads anew with MiXCR; each CDR3 protein has one entry. The sample shows around 890,000 distinct CDR3 sequences, about 11% of them seen only once. The sample taken for sequencing was blood, either unsorted or a sorted T cell fraction (not recorded which). The receptor set was obtained from a male donor with ankylosing spondylitis. CDR3s include the opening cysteine and the closing phenylalanine or tryptophan. The D gene is left open where the match is weak. Not all rows give a size; the values are once, few, many and, for expanded clones, a class.

j_call: TRBJ2-7; clone_size: .; d_call: .; v_call: TRBV20-1; cdr3_aa: CSARLSPRDEQYF; cdr3_nt: TGCAGTGCTAGACTCTCACCTCGGGACGAGCAGTACTTC
j_call: TRBJ1-2; clone_size: few; d_call: .; v_call: TRBV6-1; cdr3_aa: CASSDRVYYGYTF; cdr3_nt: TGTGCCAGCAGTGACAGGGTATACTATGGCTACACCTTC
j_call: TRBJ2-1; clone_size: few; d_call: TRBD2; v_call: TRBV11-2; cdr3_aa: CASSFPWGGRVNEQFF; cdr3_nt: TGTGCCAGCAGCTTTCCCTGGGGGGGGAGGGTAAATGAGCAGTTCTTC
j_call: TRBJ1-1; clone_size: .; d_call: TRBD1; v_call: TRBV5-1; cdr3_aa: CASSLDGRGTGDDLVAFF; cdr3_nt: TGCGCCAGCAGCTTGGATGGGAGAGGGACAGGGGATGACTTGGTAGCTTTCTTT
j_call: TRBJ2-1; clone_size: few; d_call: TRBD2; v_call: TRBV10-3; cdr3_aa: CAITSGGRLGNEQFF; cdr3_nt: TGTGCCATCACCAGCGGCGGGAGGCTGGGGAATGAGCAGTTCTTC
j_call: TRBJ1-5; clone_size: many; d_call: .; v_call: TRBV30; cdr3_aa: CAWSVGESNQPQHF; cdr3_nt: TGTGCCTGGAGTGTCGGGGAAAGCAATCAGCCCCAGCATTTT
j_call: TRBJ2-1; clone_size: many; d_call: TRBD2; v_call: TRBV20-1; cdr3_aa: CSAELAGNNEQFF; cdr3_nt: TGCAGTGCTGAACTAGCGGGTAACAATGAGCAGTTCTTC
j_call: TRBJ2-7; clone_size: .; d_call: .; v_call: TRBV7-8; cdr3_aa: CASSFSGTPYEQYF; cdr3_nt: TGTGCCAGCAGCTTTTCCGGGACACCCTACGAGCAGTACTTC
j_call: TRBJ1-1; clone_size: .; d_call: .; v_call: TRBV6-5; cdr3_aa: CASSKTGVPEAFF; cdr3_nt: TGTGCCAGCAGCAAGACGGGGGTCCCTGAAGCTTTCTTT
j_call: TRBJ2-5; clone_size: .; d_call: .; v_call: TRBV28; cdr3_aa: CASSLFRGTPETQYF; cdr3_nt: TGTGCCAGCAGTTTATTCCGCGGGACCCCAGAGACCCAGTACTTC
j_call: TRBJ1-3; clone_size: .; d_call: .; v_call: TRBV6-1; cdr3_aa: CASSWGASSGNTIYF; cdr3_nt: TGTGCCAGCAGCTGGGGGGCCAGCTCTGGAAACACCATATATTTT
j_call: TRBJ1-1; clone_size: many; d_call: .; v_call: TRBV10-3; cdr3_aa: CAISESSQSTFF; cdr3_nt: TGTGCCATCAGTGAGTCGAGCCAGTCAACTTTCTTT
j_call: TRBJ1-2; clone_size: few; d_call: .; v_call: TRBV10-3; cdr3_aa: CAISEDKSYYGYTF; cdr3_nt: TGTGCCATCAGTGAGGACAAGAGCTACTATGGCTACACCTTC
j_call: TRBJ2-1; clone_size: .; d_call: TRBD2; v_call: TRBV27; cdr3_aa: CASSSGTSGDNEQFF; cdr3_nt: TGTGCCAGCAGTTCCGGGACTAGCGGGGACAATGAGCAGTTCTTC
j_call: TRBJ2-4; clone_size: few; d_call: .; v_call: TRBV7-2; cdr3_aa: CASSPDSGRNIQYF; cdr3_nt: TGTGCCAGCAGCCCGGACAGCGGCAGGAACATTCAGTACTTC
j_call: TRBJ2-3; clone_size: .; d_call: TRBD2; v_call: TRBV6-1; cdr3_aa: CASRSASGGYTDTQYF; cdr3_nt: TGTGCCAGCAGATCGGCTAGCGGGGGGTACACAGATACGCAGTATTTT
j_call: TRBJ1-4; clone_size: few; d_call: .; v_call: TRBV29-1; cdr3_aa: CSVEVPDEKLFF; cdr3_nt: TGCAGCGTTGAGGTCCCAGATGAAAAACTGTTTTTT
j_call: TRBJ2-7; clone_size: few; d_call: TRBD2; v_call: TRBV6-2/TRBV6-3; cdr3_aa: CASSYPWTAGDYEQYF; cdr3_nt: TGTGCCAGCAGTTACCCCTGGACAGCGGGAGACTACGAGCAGTACTTC